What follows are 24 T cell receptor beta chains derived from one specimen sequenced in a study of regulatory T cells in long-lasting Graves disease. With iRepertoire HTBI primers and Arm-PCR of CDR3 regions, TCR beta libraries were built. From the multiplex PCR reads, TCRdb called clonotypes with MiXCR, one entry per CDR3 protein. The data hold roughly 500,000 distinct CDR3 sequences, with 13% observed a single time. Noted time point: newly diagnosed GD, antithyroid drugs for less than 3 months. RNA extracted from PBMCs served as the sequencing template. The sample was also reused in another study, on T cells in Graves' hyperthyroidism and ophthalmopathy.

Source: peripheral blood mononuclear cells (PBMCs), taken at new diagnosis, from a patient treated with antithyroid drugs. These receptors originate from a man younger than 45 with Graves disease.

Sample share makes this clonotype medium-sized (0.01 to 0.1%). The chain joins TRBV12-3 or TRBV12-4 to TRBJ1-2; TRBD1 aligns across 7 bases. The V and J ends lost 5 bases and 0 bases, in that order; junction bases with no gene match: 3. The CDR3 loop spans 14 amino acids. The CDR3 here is CASSEGQANYGYTF. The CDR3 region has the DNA TGTGCCAGCAGTGAAGGACAGGCTAACTATGGCTACACCTTC.

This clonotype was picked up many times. CDR3 amino acids: CASSLGNRETQYF. The CDR3 DNA is TGTGCCAGCAGCTTAGGGAACCGCGAGACCCAGTACTTC. The chain has TRBV7-8 and TRBJ2-5; D is undetermined. V gave up 1 base and J gave up 5 bases, with 8 bases separating them. This CDR3 is 13 amino acids long. Looked up from germline, CDR1 is SGHVS and CDR2 is FQNEAQ.

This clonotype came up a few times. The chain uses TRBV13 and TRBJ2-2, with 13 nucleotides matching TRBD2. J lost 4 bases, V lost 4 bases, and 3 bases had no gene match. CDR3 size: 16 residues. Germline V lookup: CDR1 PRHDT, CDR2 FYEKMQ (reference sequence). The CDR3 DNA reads TGTGCCAGCAGCTCCGGACTAGCGGGGGCCACCGGGGAGCTGTTTTTT. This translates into CASSSGLAGATGELFF.

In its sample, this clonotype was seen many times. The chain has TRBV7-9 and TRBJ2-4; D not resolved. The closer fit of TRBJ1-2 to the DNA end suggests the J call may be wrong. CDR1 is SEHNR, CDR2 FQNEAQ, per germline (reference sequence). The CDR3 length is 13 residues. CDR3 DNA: TGTGCCAGCAGCTTAGCCAGAACAGAAGGCTACACCTTC. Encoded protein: CASSLARTEGYTF.

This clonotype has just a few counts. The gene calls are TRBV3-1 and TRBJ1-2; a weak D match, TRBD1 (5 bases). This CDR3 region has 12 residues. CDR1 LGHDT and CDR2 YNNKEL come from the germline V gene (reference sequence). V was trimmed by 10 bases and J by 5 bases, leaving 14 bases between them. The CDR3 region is CATLDSDYGYTF. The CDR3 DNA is TGTGCCACCCTAGACAGTGATTATGGCTACACCTTC. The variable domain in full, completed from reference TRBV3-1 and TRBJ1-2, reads DTAVSQTPKYLVTQMGNDKSIKCEQNLGHDTMYWYKQDSKKFLKIMFSYNNKELIINETVPNRFSPKSPDKAHLNLHINSLELGDSAVYFCATLDSDYGYTFGSGTRLTVV.

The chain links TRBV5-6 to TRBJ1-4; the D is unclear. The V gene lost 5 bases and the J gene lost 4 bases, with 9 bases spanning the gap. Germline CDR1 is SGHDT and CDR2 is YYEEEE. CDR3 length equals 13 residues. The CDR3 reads CASSSGDNEKLFF. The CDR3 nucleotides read TGTGCCAGCAGTTCCGGGGATAATGAAAAACTGTTTTTT.

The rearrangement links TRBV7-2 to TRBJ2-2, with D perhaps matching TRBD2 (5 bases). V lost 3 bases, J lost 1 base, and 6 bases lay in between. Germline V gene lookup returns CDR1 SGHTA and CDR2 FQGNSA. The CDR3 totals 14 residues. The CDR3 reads CASSFAGNTGELFF. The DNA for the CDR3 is TGTGCCAGCAGCTTTGCGGGGAACACCGGGGAGCTGTTTTTT. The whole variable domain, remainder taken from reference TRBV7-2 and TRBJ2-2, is GAGVSQSPSNKVTEKGKDVELRCDPISGHTALYWYRQSLGQGLEFLIYFQGNSAPDKSGLPSDRFSAERTGGSVSTLTIQRTQQEDSAVYLCASSFAGNTGELFFGEGSRLTVL.

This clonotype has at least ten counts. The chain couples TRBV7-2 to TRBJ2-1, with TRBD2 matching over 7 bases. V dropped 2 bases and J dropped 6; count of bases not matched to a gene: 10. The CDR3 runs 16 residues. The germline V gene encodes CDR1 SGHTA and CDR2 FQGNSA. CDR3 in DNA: TGTGCCAGCAGCTTATCGGCGGGAGTCTTTGGCAATGAGCAGTTCTTC. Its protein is CASSLSAGVFGNEQFF.

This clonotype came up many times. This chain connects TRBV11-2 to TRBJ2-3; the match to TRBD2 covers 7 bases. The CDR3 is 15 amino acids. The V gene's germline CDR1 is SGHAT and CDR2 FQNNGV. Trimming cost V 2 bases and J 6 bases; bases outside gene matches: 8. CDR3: CASSLWAGDVDTQYF. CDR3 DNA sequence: TGTGCCAGCAGCTTATGGGCGGGAGATGTGGATACGCAGTATTTT.

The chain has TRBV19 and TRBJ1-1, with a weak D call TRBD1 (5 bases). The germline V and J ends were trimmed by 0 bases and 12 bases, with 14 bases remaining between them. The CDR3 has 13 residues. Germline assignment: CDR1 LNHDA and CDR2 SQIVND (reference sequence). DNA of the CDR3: TGTGCCAGTAGTATAGAAGGGGTACCCGTGACTTTCTTT. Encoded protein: CASSIEGVPVTFF.

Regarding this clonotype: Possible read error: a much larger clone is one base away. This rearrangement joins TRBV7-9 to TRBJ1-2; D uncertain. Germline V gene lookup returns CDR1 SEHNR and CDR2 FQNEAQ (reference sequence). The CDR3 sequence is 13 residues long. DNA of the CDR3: TGTGCCAGCTTGGAGGTCCTAAACTATGGCCACACCTTC. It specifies CASLEVLNYGHTF.

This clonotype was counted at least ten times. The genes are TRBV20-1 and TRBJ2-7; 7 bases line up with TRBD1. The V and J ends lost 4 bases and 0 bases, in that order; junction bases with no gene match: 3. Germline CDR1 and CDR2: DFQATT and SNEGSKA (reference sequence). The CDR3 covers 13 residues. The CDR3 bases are TGCAGTGCTAACCGGGACAGCTCCTACGAGCAGTACTTC. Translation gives CSANRDSSYEQYF.

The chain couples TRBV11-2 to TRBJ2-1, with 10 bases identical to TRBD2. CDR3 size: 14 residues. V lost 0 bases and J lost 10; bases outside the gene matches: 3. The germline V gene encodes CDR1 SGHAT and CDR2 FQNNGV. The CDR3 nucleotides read TGTGCCAGCAGCTTAGAACTAGCGGGACGAGAGCAGTTCTTC. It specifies CASSLELAGREQFF.

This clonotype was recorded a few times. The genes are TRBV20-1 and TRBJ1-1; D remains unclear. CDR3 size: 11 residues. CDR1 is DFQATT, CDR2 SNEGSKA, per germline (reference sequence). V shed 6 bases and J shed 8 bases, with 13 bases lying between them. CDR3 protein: CSAPRGAEAFF. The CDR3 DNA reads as TGCAGTGCCCCCCGTGGCGCAGAAGCTTTCTTT.

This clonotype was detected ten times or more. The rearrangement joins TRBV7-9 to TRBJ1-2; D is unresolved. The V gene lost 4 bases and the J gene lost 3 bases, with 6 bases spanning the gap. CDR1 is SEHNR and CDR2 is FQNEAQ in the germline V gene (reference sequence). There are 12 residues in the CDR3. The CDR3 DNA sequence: TGTGCCAGCAGCTCCGGACACTATGGCTACACCTTC. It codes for CASSSGHYGYTF.

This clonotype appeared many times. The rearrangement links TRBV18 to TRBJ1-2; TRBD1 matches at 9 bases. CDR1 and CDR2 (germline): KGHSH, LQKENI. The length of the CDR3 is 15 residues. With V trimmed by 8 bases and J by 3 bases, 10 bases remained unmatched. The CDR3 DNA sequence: TGTGCCAGCAGCCCGAGGGGACAGGGCTACTATGGCTACACCTTC. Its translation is CASSPRGQGYYGYTF.

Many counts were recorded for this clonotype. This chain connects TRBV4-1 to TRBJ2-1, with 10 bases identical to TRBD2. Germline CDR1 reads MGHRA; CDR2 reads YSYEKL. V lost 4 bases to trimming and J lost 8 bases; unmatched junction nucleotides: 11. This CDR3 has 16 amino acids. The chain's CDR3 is CASSRDASGSGYEQFF. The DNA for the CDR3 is TGCGCCAGCAGCCGGGATGCTAGCGGGAGTGGGTATGAGCAGTTCTTC.

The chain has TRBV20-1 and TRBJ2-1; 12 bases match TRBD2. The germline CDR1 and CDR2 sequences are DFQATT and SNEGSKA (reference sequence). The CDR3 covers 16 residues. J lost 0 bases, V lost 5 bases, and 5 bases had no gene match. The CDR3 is CSARTSGASSYNEQFF. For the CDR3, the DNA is TGCAGTGCTCGGACTAGCGGGGCTTCCTCCTACAATGAGCAGTTCTTC.

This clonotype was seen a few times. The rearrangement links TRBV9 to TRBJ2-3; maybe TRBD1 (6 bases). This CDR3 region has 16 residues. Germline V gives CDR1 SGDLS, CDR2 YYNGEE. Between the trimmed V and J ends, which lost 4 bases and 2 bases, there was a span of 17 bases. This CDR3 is CASSRWDNPFTDTQYF. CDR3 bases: TGTGCCAGCAGCCGCTGGGACAATCCCTTCACAGATACGCAGTATTTT.

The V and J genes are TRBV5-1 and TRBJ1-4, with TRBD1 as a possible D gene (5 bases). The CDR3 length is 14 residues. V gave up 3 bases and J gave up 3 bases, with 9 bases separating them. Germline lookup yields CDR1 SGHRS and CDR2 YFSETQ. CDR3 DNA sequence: TGCGCCAGCAGCTCAGGGTTGTCTAATGAAAAACTGTTTTTT. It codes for CASSSGLSNEKLFF.

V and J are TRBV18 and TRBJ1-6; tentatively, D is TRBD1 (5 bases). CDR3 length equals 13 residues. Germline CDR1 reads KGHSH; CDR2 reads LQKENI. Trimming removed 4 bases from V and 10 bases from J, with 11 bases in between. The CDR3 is CASSLGGESPLHF. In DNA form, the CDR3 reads TGTGCCAGCTCACTCGGGGGGGAGTCACCCCTCCACTTT.

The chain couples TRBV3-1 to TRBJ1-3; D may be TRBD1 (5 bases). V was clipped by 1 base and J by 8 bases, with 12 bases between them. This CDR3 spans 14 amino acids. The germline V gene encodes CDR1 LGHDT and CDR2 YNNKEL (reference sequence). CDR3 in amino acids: CASSQGWMGDTIYF. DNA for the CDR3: TGTGCCAGCAGCCAAGGGTGGATGGGGGACACCATATATTTT.

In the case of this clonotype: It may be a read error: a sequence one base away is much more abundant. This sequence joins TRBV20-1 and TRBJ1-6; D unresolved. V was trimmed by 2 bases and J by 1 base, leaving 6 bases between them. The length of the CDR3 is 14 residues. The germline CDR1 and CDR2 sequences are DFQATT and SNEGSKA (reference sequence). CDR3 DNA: TGCAGTGCTAGACTTGGGTCCTATAATTCACCCCTCCACTTT. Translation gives CSARLGSYNSPLHF.

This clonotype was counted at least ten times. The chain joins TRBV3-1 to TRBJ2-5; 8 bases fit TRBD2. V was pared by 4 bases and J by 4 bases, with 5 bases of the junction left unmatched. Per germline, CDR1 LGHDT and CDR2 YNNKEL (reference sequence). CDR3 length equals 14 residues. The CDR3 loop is CASSRGGRPETQYF. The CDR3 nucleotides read TGTGCCAGCAGCCGCGGCGGGAGGCCAGAGACCCAGTACTTC.